This TCR beta chain emerged from a study of PD-1 blockade in classical Hodgkin lymphoma. Overall study results and limits: Patients who initiated nivolumab within 1 year of ASCT were excluded.

The germline CDR1 and CDR2 sequences are SEHNR and FQNEAQ (reference sequence). V was cut by 3 bases and J by 9 bases, with 9 bases left in between. CDR3 size: 12 residues. The method was immunoSEQ multiplex PCR; TCRdb's version includes in-frame clones alone and lacks a portion of them. This repertoire shows 20,000 to 25,000 clones, 80% found once; its top ten account for approximately 18%. With respect to this clone: Its specificity is not known.

Brentuximab vedotin exposure varied among the patients, all of whom had relapsed after autologous stem cell transplantation. This specimen consisted of peripheral blood mononuclear cells (PBMCs), obtained before the second cycle of nivolumab. This sequence joins TRBV7-9 and TRBJ2-1; D may be TRBD2 (5 bases). The TCR sequence derives from a human donor with classical Hodgkin lymphoma. CDR3 residues: CASSFLGGEQFF. The CDR3 nucleotides are TGTGCCAGCAGCTTCCTAGGAGGTGAGCAGTTCTTC.